These T cell receptor beta chains were read from a single sample in a study of control samples from healthy donors and cancer patients. Using immunoSEQ multiplex PCR, the repertoire was profiled, and TCRdb retains in-frame clones only, with some absent. The profile shows 150,000 to 200,000 clones, about nine tenths of them singletons. What was sequenced was blood. These receptor sequences come from a woman in her 30s in good health. Each CDR3 is given with its conserved first and last residue. The D gene is left open where the match is weak. Where a row states a size, it is once, few, many or the class of an expanded clone; other rows omit it.

NA	TRBD1	TRBJ1-2	TRBV6-4	CASSDPGTGHGYTF	TGTGCCAGCAGTGATCCCGGGACAGGGCATGGCTACACCTTC
NA	NA	TRBJ1-2	TRBV5-1	CASSLGQVGGYTF	TGCGCCAGCAGCTTGGGACAGGTGGGGGGCTACACCTTC
NA	TRBD1	TRBJ1-6	TRBV7-9	CASSGTGGQNSPLHF	TGTGCCAGCAGCGGGACAGGGGGGCAAAATTCACCCCTCCACTTT
NA	NA	TRBJ2-7	TRBV7-2	CASSLGWSSYEQYF	TGTGCCAGCAGCTTAGGGTGGAGCTCCTACGAGCAGTACTTC
NA	NA	TRBJ1-2	TRBV2	CASSEALKAGRYGYTF	TGTGCCAGCAGTGAAGCGCTTAAGGCAGGGCGGTATGGCTACACCTTC
NA	NA	TRBJ2-7	TRBV5-4	CASSLAGVGGYEQYF	TGTGCCAGCAGCTTAGCAGGGGTAGGTGGCTACGAGCAGTACTTC
once	NA	TRBJ1-1	TRBV7-8	CASSDRYDTEAFF	TGTGCCAGCAGCGACAGGTATGACACTGAAGCTTTCTTT
NA	NA	TRBJ2-2	TRBV5-1	CASSLSANTGELFF	TGCGCCAGCAGCTTGTCAGCGAACACCGGGGAGCTGTTTTTT
NA	NA	TRBJ2-7	TRBV12-3/TRBV12-4	CASSPGYEQYF	TGTGCCAGCAGTCCCGGGTACGAGCAGTACTTC
NA	TRBD1	TRBJ1-5	TRBV28	CASSPDRYYQPQHF	TGTGCCAGCAGCCCGGACAGGTACTATCAGCCCCAGCATTTT
NA	NA	TRBJ1-3	TRBV5-6	CASSLAGPGNTIYF	TGTGCCAGCAGCTTGGCAGGGCCTGGAAACACCATATATTTT
NA	TRBD2	TRBJ2-3	TRBV2	CASSRPSGGAADTQYF	TGTGCCAGCAGCCGACCTAGCGGGGGGGCGGCAGATACGCAGTATTTT
NA	NA	TRBJ2-7	TRBV7-9	CASSLGTTYEQYF	TGTGCCAGCAGCTTAGGCACCACCTACGAGCAGTACTTC
NA	NA	TRBJ1-5	TRBV30	CAWSVQPNQPQHF	TGTGCCTGGAGTGTACAGCCGAATCAGCCCCAGCATTTT
NA	NA	TRBJ2-2	TRBV5-4	CASSRAGELFF	TGTGCCAGCAGCAGGGCCGGGGAGCTGTTTTTT
once	TRBD1	TRBJ1-6	TRBV2	CASRGTGSYNSPLHF	TGTGCCAGCAGGGGGACAGGGTCTTATAATTCACCCCTCCACTTT
NA	NA	TRBJ1-6	TRBV5-1	CASSLDRVSPLHF	TGCGCCAGCAGCTTGGACAGGGTCTCACCCCTCCACTTT
NA	TRBD2	TRBJ2-5	TRBV4-1	CASSPGTSQETQYF	TGCGCCAGCAGCCCTGGGACTAGCCAAGAGACCCAGTACTTC
few	TRBD1	TRBJ2-3	TRBV12-3/TRBV12-4	CASRQGVSDTQYF	TGTGCCAGCAGACAGGGGGTGTCAGATACGCAGTATTTT
NA	NA	TRBJ1-5	TRBV27	CASSLWSQGNQPQHF	TGTGCCAGCAGTTTATGGTCCCAGGGCAATCAGCCCCAGCATTTT
NA	TRBD1	TRBJ1-2	TRBV3-1/TRBV3-2	CASRDRGSHGYTF	TGTGCCAGCCGGGACAGGGGTAGCCATGGCTACACCTTC
NA	TRBD1	TRBJ1-4	TRBV19	CASTTTGRGEKLFF	TGTGCCAGTACAACGACAGGGCGGGGTGAAAAACTGTTTTTT
NA	NA	TRBJ1-1	TRBV6-5	CASSYRWGAEAFF	TGTGCCAGCAGTTACCGATGGGGGGCTGAAGCTTTCTTT
NA	TRBD1	TRBJ2-3	TRBV24-1	CATSDNRQGGRDTQYF	TGTGCCACCAGTGACAATCGACAGGGTGGGAGAGATACGCAGTATTTT
once	TRBD1	TRBJ2-6	TRBV5-7	CASRLGQGARGANVLTF	TGTGCCAGCAGGTTGGGACAGGGGGCGCGGGGGGCCAACGTCCTGACTTTC
once	NA	TRBJ1-2	TRBV7-2	CASSHSWGYTF	TGTGCCAGCAGCCATAGTTGGGGCTACACCTTC
NA	NA	TRBJ1-6	TRBV25-1	CASSDGGRGGSPLHF	TGTGCCAGCAGTGACGGGGGCAGGGGAGGTTCACCCCTCCACTTT